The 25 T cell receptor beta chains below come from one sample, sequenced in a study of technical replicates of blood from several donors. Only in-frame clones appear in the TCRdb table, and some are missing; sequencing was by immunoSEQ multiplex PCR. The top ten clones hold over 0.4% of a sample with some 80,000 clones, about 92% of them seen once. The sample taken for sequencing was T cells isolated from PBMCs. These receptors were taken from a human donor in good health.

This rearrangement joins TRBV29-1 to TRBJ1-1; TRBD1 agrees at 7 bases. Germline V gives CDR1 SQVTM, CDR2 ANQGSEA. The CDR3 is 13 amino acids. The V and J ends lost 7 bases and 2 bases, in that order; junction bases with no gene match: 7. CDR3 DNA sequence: TGCAGCGGCATGGGACAGCCAAACACTGAAGCTTTCTTT. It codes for CSGMGQPNTEAFF.

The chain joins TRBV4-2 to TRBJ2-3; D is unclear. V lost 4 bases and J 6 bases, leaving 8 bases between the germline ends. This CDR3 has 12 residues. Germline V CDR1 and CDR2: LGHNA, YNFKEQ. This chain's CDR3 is CASSPNSDTQYF. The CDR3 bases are TGTGCCAGCAGCCCAAACTCGGATACGCAGTATTTT.

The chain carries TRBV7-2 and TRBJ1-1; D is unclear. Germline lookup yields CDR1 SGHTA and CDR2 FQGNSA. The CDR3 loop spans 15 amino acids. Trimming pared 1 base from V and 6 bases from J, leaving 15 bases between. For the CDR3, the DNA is TGTGCCAGCAGCTTAGGAATCATTCTGGTAGCTGAAGCTTTCTTT. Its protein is CASSLGIILVAEAFF.

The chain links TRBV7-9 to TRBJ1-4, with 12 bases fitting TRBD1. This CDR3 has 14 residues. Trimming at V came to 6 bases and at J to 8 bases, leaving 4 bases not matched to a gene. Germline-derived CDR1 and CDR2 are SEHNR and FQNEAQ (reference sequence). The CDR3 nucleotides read TGTGCCAGCAGTTGGGACAGGGGGCTAGAAAAACTGTTTTTT. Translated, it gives CASSWDRGLEKLFF.

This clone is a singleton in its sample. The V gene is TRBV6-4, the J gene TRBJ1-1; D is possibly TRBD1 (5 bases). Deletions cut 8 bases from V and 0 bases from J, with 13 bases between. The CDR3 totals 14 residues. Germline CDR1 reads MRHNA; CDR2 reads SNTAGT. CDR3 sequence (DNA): TGTGCCAGCCCGGCGGACATAATGAACACTGAAGCTTTCTTT. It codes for CASPADIMNTEAFF.

The CDR3 DNA follows: TGTGCCAGTAGTATTAAACCGCTTAGAGATGTGAACACTGAAGCTTTCTTT. This translates into CASSIKPLRDVNTEAFF. J is TRBJ1-1 and V is TRBV19, with no clear D. The CDR3 length is 17 residues. V was cut by 3 bases and J by 0 bases, with 17 bases left in between. Germline assignment: CDR1 LNHDA and CDR2 SQIVND (reference sequence).

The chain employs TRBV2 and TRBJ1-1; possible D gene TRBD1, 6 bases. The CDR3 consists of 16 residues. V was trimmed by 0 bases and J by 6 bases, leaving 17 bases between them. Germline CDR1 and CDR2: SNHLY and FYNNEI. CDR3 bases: TGTGCCAGCAGTGAAGCCCTAAACAGGGTGTCCTCTGAAGCTTTCTTT. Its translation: CASSEALNRVSSEAFF.

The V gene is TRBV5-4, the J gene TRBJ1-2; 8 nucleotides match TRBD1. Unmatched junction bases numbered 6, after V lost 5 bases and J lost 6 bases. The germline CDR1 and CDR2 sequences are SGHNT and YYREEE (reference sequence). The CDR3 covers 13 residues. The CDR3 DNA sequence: TGTGCCAGCAGGATTGACAGGGGAGATGGCTACACCTTC. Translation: CASRIDRGDGYTF.

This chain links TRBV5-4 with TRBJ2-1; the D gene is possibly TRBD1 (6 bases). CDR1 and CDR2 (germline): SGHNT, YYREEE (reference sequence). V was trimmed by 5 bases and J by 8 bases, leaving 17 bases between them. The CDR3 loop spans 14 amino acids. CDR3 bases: TGTGCCAGCAGGGTTAAAGGGACATTCTATGAGCAGTTCTTC. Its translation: CASRVKGTFYEQFF. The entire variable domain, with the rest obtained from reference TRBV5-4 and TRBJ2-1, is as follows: ETGVTQSPTHLIKTRGQQVTLRCSSQSGHNTVSWYQQALGQGPQFIFQYYREEENGRGNFPPRFSGLQFPNYSSELNVNALELDDSALYLCASRVKGTFYEQFFGPGTRLTVL.

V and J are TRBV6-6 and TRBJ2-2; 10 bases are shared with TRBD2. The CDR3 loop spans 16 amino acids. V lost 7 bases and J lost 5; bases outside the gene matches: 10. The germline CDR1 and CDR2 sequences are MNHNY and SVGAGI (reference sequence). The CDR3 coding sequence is TGTGCCAGCAAGCGGGAGGGCCTTAGATCGACCGGGGAGCTGTTTTTT. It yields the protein CASKREGLRSTGELFF.

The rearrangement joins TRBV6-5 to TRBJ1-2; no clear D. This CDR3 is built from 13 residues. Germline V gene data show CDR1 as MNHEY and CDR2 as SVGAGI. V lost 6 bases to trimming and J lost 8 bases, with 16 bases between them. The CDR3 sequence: CASSQSGGKGYTF. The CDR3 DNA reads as TGTGCCAGCAGCCAGAGCGGAGGGAAGGGCTACACCTTC.

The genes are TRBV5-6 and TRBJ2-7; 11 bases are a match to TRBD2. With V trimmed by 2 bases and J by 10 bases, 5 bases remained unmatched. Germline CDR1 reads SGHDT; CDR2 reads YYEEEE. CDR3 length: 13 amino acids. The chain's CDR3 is CASSLLAGGPQYF. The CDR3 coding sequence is TGTGCCAGCAGCTTATTAGCGGGAGGGCCCCAGTACTTC.

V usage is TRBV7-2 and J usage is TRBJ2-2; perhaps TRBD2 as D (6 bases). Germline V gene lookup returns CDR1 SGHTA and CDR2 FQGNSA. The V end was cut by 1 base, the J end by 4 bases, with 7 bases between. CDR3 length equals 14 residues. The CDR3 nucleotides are TGTGCCAGCAGCTTAGTAGCGGCCACCGGGGAGCTGTTTTTT. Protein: CASSLVAATGELFF.

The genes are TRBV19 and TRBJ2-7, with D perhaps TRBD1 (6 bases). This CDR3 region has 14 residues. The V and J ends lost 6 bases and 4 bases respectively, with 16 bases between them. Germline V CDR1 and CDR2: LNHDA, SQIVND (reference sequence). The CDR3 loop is CASSKRAGEYEQYF. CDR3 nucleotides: TGTGCCAGTAGCAAAAGAGCAGGGGAGTACGAGCAGTACTTC.

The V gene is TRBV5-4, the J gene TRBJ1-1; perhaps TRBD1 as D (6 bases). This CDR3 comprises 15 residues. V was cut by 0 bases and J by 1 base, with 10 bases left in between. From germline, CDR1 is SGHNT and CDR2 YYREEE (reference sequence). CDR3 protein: CASSLVSRGNTEAFF. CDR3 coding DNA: TGTGCCAGCAGCTTGGTTAGCAGGGGGAACACTGAAGCTTTCTTT.

In DNA, the CDR3 is TGTGCCAGCAGCCTGGGACAGGGAAAAGGAGAGCAGTACTTC. This sequence encodes CASSLGQGKGEQYF. The rearrangement links TRBV4-2 to TRBJ2-7; TRBD1 matches 9 bases. Trimming removed 4 bases from V and 7 bases from J; junction bases left unmatched: 8. The germline V gene encodes CDR1 LGHNA and CDR2 YNFKEQ. This CDR3 spans 14 amino acids.

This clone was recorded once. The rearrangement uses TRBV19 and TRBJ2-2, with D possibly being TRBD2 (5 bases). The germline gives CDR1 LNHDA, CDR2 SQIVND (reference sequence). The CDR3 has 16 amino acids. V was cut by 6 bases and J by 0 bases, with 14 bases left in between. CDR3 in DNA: TGTGCCAGTAGCCCGACGGGAAGTTCGAACACCGGGGAGCTGTTTTTT. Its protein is CASSPTGSSNTGELFF.

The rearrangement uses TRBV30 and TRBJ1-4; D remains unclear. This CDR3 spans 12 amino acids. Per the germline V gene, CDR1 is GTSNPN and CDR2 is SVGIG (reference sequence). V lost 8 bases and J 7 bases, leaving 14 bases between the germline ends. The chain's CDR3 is CAGIGRGEKLFF. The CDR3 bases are TGTGCCGGAATAGGTCGGGGTGAAAAACTGTTTTTT. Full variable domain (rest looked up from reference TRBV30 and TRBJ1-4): SQTIHQWPATLVQPVGSPLSLECTVEGTSNPNLYWYRQAAGRGLQLLFYSVGIGQISSEVPQNLSASRPQDRQFILSSKKLLLSDSGFYLCAGIGRGEKLFFGSGTQLSVL.

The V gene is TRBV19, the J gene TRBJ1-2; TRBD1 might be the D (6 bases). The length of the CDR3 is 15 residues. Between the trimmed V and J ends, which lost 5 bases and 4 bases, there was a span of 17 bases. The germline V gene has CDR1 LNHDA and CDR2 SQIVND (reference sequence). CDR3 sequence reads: CASSLLQGIGYGYTF. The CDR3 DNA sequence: TGTGCCAGTAGTCTATTACAGGGAATAGGCTATGGCTACACCTTC.

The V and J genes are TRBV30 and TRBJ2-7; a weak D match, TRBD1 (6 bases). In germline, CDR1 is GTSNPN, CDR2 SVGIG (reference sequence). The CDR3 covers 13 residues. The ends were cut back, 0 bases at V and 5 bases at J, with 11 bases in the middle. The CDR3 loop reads CAWSVQGDHEQYF. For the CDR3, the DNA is TGTGCCTGGAGTGTACAGGGAGACCACGAGCAGTACTTC.

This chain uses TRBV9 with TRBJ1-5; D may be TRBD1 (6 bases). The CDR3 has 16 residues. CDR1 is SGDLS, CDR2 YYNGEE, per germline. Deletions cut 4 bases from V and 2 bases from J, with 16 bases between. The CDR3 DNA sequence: TGTGCCAGCAGCCCTCCCAGGGGCTCGGGCAATCAGCCCCAGCATTTT. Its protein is CASSPPRGSGNQPQHF.

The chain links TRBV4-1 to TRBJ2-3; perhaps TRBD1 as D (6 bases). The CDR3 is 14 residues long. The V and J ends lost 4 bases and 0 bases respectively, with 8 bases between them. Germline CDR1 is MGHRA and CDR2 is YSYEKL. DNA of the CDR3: TGCGCCAGCAGCCCTGGGACAAGCACAGATACGCAGTATTTT. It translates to CASSPGTSTDTQYF.

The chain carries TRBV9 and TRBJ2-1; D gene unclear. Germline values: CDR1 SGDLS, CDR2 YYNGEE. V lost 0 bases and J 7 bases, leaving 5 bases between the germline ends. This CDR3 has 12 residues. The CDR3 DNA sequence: TGTGCCAGCAGCGTAGGTACAAATGAGCAGTTCTTC. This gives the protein CASSVGTNEQFF.

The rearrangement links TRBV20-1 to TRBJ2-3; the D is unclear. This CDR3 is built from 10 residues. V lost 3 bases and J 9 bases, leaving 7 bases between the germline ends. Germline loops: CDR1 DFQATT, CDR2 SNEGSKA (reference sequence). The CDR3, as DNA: TGCAGTGCTAGCGATACAACGCAGTATTTT. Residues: CSASDTTQYF.

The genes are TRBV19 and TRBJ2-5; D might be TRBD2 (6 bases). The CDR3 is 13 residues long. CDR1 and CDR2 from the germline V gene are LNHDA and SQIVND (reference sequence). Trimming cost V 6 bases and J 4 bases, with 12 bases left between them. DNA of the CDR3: TGTGCCAGTAGCCAAGGGACTCTAGAGACCCAGTACTTC. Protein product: CASSQGTLETQYF.